A selection of T cell receptor beta chains follows, all from one sample in a study of blood T cell repertoires in COVID-19. Sequenced by immunoSEQ multiplex PCR; TCRdb stores in-frame clones only, minus some. The sample records some 350,000 clones, around 90% being singletons. The sample comprised peripheral blood. The receptors were gathered from a man aged 18 to 29 with active or convalescent COVID-19. Both conserved end residues are part of each CDR3. The D gene is left open where the match is weak. Clone size is stated in some rows and not others, as once, few, many or a class when expanded.

CDR3 protein | CDR3 DNA | J gene | V gene | clone size | D gene
CASSFPLEGHYGYTF | TGTGCCAGCAGTTTCCCTCTGGAGGGACACTATGGCTACACCTTC | TRBJ1-2 | TRBV28 | NA | NA
CSVVTGEQVEQFF | TGCAGCGTCGTGACAGGGGAACAGGTTGAGCAGTTCTTC | TRBJ2-1 | TRBV29-1 | NA | TRBD1
CASGIGDSAYEQYF | TGTGCCAGCGGTATCGGGGACAGCGCCTACGAGCAGTACTTC | TRBJ2-7 | TRBV2 | NA | TRBD1
CSVEWRRNTEAFF | TGCAGCGTTGAATGGAGAAGGAACACTGAAGCTTTCTTT | TRBJ1-1 | TRBV29-1 | few | NA
CASSTPKQGRAFF | TGTGCCAGCAGCACACCCAAACAGGGACGGGCTTTCTTT | TRBJ1-1 | TRBV6-2/TRBV6-3 | NA | NA
CASSQRERDTIYF | TGTGCCAGCAGCCAGAGGGAACGGGACACCATATATTTT | TRBJ1-3 | TRBV7-2 | NA | NA
CASSPGGSPLHF | TGTGCCAGCAGCCCAGGAGGCTCACCCCTCCACTTT | TRBJ1-6 | TRBV9 | few | NA
CASSEAPYSGELFF | TGTGCCAGCAGTGAAGCGCCTTATAGCGGGGAGCTGTTTTTT | TRBJ2-2 | TRBV2 | once | NA
CASSPGTSIADTQYF | TGTGCCAGTAGCCCAGGGACTAGCATCGCAGATACGCAGTATTTT | TRBJ2-3 | TRBV19 | NA | TRBD2
CASSLVGQGAATEAFF | TGTGCCAGCAGCTTAGTCGGACAGGGGGCGGCGACTGAAGCTTTCTTT | TRBJ1-1 | TRBV7-2 | NA | TRBD1
CASSLTGLGYTF | TGTGCCAGCAGTTTAACAGGGTTGGGCTACACCTTC | TRBJ1-2 | TRBV27 | NA | NA
CASSILGGPGELFF | TGTGCCAGTAGTATACTCGGTGGTCCCGGGGAGCTGTTTTTT | TRBJ2-2 | TRBV19 | NA | NA
CASSYSSGESGELFF | TGTGCCAGCAGTTACTCCTCAGGGGAGTCCGGGGAGCTGTTTTTT | TRBJ2-2 | TRBV6-5 | NA | NA
CASSHGTYEQYF | TGTGCCAGCAGCCACGGGACTTACGAGCAGTACTTC | TRBJ2-7 | TRBV3-1/TRBV3-2 | NA | NA
CASSPQSGSNEKLFF | TGTGCCAGCTCACCACAATCAGGGTCTAATGAAAAACTGTTTTTT | TRBJ1-4 | TRBV18 | NA | NA
CASSPRQGGSYNSPLHF | TGTGCCAGCAGCCCCAGACAGGGCGGCTCCTATAATTCACCCCTCCACTTT | TRBJ1-6 | TRBV28 | NA | TRBD1
CASSSAYQPQHF | TGTGCCAGCAGTTCCGCGTATCAGCCCCAGCATTTT | TRBJ1-5 | TRBV28 | NA | NA
CASSLDRGNTEAFF | TGTGCCAGCAGTTTGGACAGGGGGAACACTGAAGCTTTCTTT | TRBJ1-1 | TRBV6-4 | NA | TRBD1
CASSLKQGLEQYF | TGTGCCAGCAGCTTAAAACAGGGGCTTGAGCAGTACTTC | TRBJ2-7 | TRBV7-9 | NA | TRBD1
CASSHIGDSGNTIYF | TGTGCCAGCAGCCACATAGGGGACTCTGGAAACACCATATATTTT | TRBJ1-3 | TRBV4-2 | NA | NA